The subject of this entry is one TCR beta chain. The entry originates in a study of OX40 agonist ivuxolimab in advanced cancers. For the study at large: As their treatment, patients were administered ivuxolimab, an agonistic anti-OX40 (CD134) antibody.

Assay used: immunoSEQ multiplex PCR; TCRdb lists only in-frame clones, some missing. The sample includes approximately 70,000 clones, 80% to 90% of them seen just once. The sequences come from CD4+ or CD8+ T cells sorted from blood, collected in a trial of the OX40 agonist ivuxolimab. This TCR was sampled from an adult with an advanced solid tumor such as melanoma, head and neck, liver or kidney cancer.

The CDR3 bases are TGTGCCAGCAGTCCACAGCAGGGACAGGCTCGCGGCTACACCTTC. Translation: CASSPQQGQARGYTF. The V gene is TRBV28, the J gene TRBJ1-2, with 8 bases that match TRBD1. After removal of 5 bases from V and 8 bases from J, the junction contained 13 bases not matched to a gene. Germline-derived CDR1 and CDR2 are MDHEN and SYDVKM. This CDR3 is 15 amino acids long.